This T cell receptor beta chain stems from a study of OX40 agonist ivuxolimab in advanced cancers. Study in general: Under the entry rules, prior anti-PD-1, anti-PD-L1 or anti-CTLA-4 therapy was allowed, and roughly 41% had some.

The sampling schedule covered blood at baseline, cycle 4 day 1, and cycle 7 day 1. Method: immunoSEQ multiplex PCR; TCRdb's copy keeps in-frame clones and lacks some. The sample yields 26,000 or so clones, about 70% seen once. As regards this clone: Its antigen is not known.

Notes on the study in general: Researchers report that CD8+ T cells had, on average, more expanded clones than CD4+.

Germline V lookup: CDR1 SEHNR, CDR2 FQNEAQ (reference sequence). Trimming removed 1 base from V and 0 bases from J, with 12 bases in between. The CDR3 has 16 amino acids. This specimen consisted of CD4+ or CD8+ T cells sorted from blood, obtained in a trial of the OX40 agonist ivuxolimab. V is TRBV7-9 and J is TRBJ2-5, with TRBD1 as a possible D gene (7 bases). This TCR was recovered from an adult with an advanced solid tumor such as melanoma, head and neck, liver or kidney cancer. Here the CDR3 reads CASSLGSGGYQETQYF. CDR3 sequence (DNA): TGTGCCAGCAGCTTAGGGTCAGGGGGGTACCAAGAGACCCAGTACTTC.